This T cell receptor (beta chain) comes out of a study of regulatory T cells in long-lasting Graves disease (dated by TCRdb to 2020 to 2022). Regarding the complete study: Antithyroid drugs had been taken for less than 3 months by newly diagnosed Graves' disease patients. A total of roughly 35 samples underwent TCR sequencing: some 13 from persistent and around 20 from newly diagnosed Graves' disease patients. Persistent Graves' disease patients were compared with newly diagnosed Graves' disease patients by peripheral blood TCR sequencing and RNA sequencing. The study took place in China and was registered as a clinical trial. The paper as a whole reports these results and caveats: Peripheral blood alone was examined, since thyroid tissue, which constituted the primary lesion, could not be accessed. A larger number of public clonotypes was shared among persistent patients (around 3,000) than among newly diagnosed patients (around 970). Sequencing and analysis were restricted to the TCR beta chain. Compared with newly diagnosed patients, patients with persistent Graves' disease had lower TCR Shannon entropy and fewer highly expanded clones, which suggests clonal expansion. The small sample size was acknowledged by the authors as a limitation that may reduce accuracy.

This clonotype was recorded at least ten times. The antigen it recognizes is unknown. Base qualities are not provided; no much larger clone lies one nucleotide away. The protocol used for the library was multiplex PCR. This sample was sequenced with an Illumina HiSeq 4000. To build TCR beta libraries, CDR3 regions were amplified by Arm-PCR using iRepertoire HTBI primers. Before sequencing, the PCR products went through gel purification. In the source study's methods: Across samples, roughly 60 TRBV and 15 or so TRBJ segments were identified and used for gene usage analysis of CDR3 amino acid clonotypes. COPE and FqMerger were used to merge the filtered high-quality paired reads into contigs. Contigs were aligned with BLAST to IMGT TRBV, TRBD and TRBJ reference genes, and CDR3 was defined per IMGT. Any clonotype with a frequency above 0.1% was counted as a highly expanded clone. Shannon entropy was used to measure repertoire diversity, and the Gini coefficient was used to measure V-J evenness. Clonotypes shared by more than one individual were considered public. TCRdb applied fastp at Q25 and MiXCR to the public reads, then kept only in-frame beta chains. Every CDR3 protein is listed once, alongside the most common genes and DNA of its rows. TCRdb, rather than the study authors, made the V and J calls. The sample has 440,000 or so distinct CDR3 sequences on record, under 15% of them singletons. Roughly a sixth of the sample is held by the ten biggest clonotypes.

Reading the label with the study, this specimen's time point is: newly diagnosed GD, antithyroid drugs for less than 3 months. For both TCR sequencing and RNA sequencing, RNA was extracted from PBMCs in TRIzol. Graves' disease was diagnosed according to American Thyroid Association guidelines. Patients for the study were recruited at an endocrinology department in Xi'an, China. From each patient, about 9 milliliters of peripheral blood was collected into an EDTA anticoagulant tube. Ficoll Paque Plus density gradient separation was used to isolate PBMCs, and no additional T cell sorting was done. An Agilent 2100 Bioanalyzer and agarose gel were used to assess RNA quality, and a NanoDrop 2000 was used to measure RNA concentration. This sample also appeared in a second study, on T cells in Graves' hyperthyroidism and ophthalmopathy. The second publication reports: Stable Graves' hyperthyroidism was defined as no progression to ophthalmopathy during 18 months of follow-up. The hyperthyroidism patients were between 18 and 65 years old and newly diagnosed, with a disease duration of less than 2 months. Patients with uncontrolled infections, other autoimmune diseases, pregnancy or lactation were excluded. Clinical symptoms, serum thyroxine and TRAb, thyroid ultrasound, and orbital computed tomography formed the basis for the diagnoses. A first-round RT-PCR of the TCR CDR3 used the HTBI primer set with the Qiagen OneStep RT-PCR kit. Blood samples also contained most of the expanded thyroid clonotypes (frequency above 0.001), which suggests that blood repertoires may reflect thyroid immune responses. A model built on a 13 V-J signature distinguished ophthalmopathy from stable hyperthyroidism, reaching over 85% sensitivity and around 81% specificity in cross-validation and 80%/75% in testing. During validation, the model predicted progression to ophthalmopathy a median of around 7 months ahead of onset, with roughly 65% sensitivity and almost 75% specificity. To identify distinguishing TCR V-J signatures, a discovery cohort of around 100 patients was used, comprising 43 with Graves' ophthalmopathy and approximately 58 with stable Graves' hyperthyroidism. An independent validation cohort of under 20 hyperthyroidism patients and 15 or so patients who later progressed to ophthalmopathy tested prospective prediction of ophthalmopathy. The roughly 94 discovery patients were randomly split 7:3 into training and test sets. In several Graves' hyperthyroidism patients, the study also compared T-cell repertoires from thyroid tissue with T-cell repertoires from blood. After sampling, hyperthyroidism patients received methimazole starting at 30 mg daily, and ophthalmopathy patients received high-dose intravenous methylprednisolone. A second multiplex PCR round built the libraries, followed by size selection and purification. Libraries were sequenced paired-end with 100 bp reads on an Illumina HiSeq2000. SOAPnuke was used to process the raw data, throwing out any read that contained adapters or uncalled bases, had a mean Phred below 15, or lacked an exact constant-primer or identifier match. COPE v1.2.5 was used to merge high-quality paired reads, and clonotypes were defined as unique nucleotide sequences. Clonotypes were aligned to IMGT TRBV, TRBD and TRBJ reference segments using MiTCR v1.1. The analysis was restricted to V-J combinations with a frequency above 0.0001, which together covered 99% to 99.2% of the repertoires. A TCS score was defined as the ratio between F50 (clonal expansion) and ExV (chaos), using BLOSUM62-based TCRdist between CDR3 peptides within each V-J. Welch's t-statistics and random forest reduced 514 V-J features to 13, which were used in a naive Bayes classifier (R e1071). No statistical method was used to set the sample size in advance, and investigators knew the group allocation. TCR Vbeta CDR3 sequencing of some 140 peripheral blood samples (43 ophthalmopathy, about 75 hyperthyroidism and some 17 progressor patients) is reported in the paper.

The sequence was collected from a woman younger than 45 with Graves disease. Donor details come from another sample of the same person, matched by shared clones. This sample comprised peripheral blood mononuclear cells (PBMCs), obtained at new diagnosis, from a patient treated with antithyroid drugs.

The CDR3 region reads CASSLARNIPEQYF. In nucleotides, the sequence is TGTGCCAGCAGCTTAGCGCGGAACATCCCGGAGCAGTACTTC. The chain couples TRBV7-9 to TRBJ2-7, with the D segment identity uncertain. CDR1 SEHNR and CDR2 FQNEAQ are derived from the germline V gene (reference sequence). From cysteine to phenylalanine, the CDR3 is 14 amino acids long. The DNA shown is the 42-base CDR3, in frame from base 1. Between the V and J ends, shortened by 0 bases and 7 bases respectively, the junction contains 13 bases.